The 26 T cell receptor beta chains in this list originate from one sample, sequenced in a study. From the RT-PCR reads, TCRdb called clonotypes with MiXCR, one entry per CDR3 protein. The table has about 680,000 distinct CDR3 sequences, around 14% seen once. The sample taken for sequencing was memory CD4+ T cells from blood. The receptors here all came from a female donor in good health, serving as a healthy control.

This clonotype was seen repeatedly, ten times or more. This chain uses TRBV6-6 with TRBJ2-7; 15 bases fit TRBD2. Germline assignment: CDR1 MNHNY and CDR2 SVGAGI (reference sequence). The V and J ends lost 6 bases and 4 bases, in that order; junction bases with no gene match: 4. The CDR3 totals 15 residues. CDR3 nucleotides: TGTGCCAGCAGGGCCGGGACTAGCGGGAGGTACGAGCAGTACTTC. It encodes CASRAGTSGRYEQYF.

The chain couples TRBV5-1 to TRBJ2-5; the D gene is possibly TRBD2 (5 bases). V lost 6 bases and J 1 base, leaving 13 bases between the germline ends. The CDR3 loop spans 14 amino acids. The germline CDR1 and CDR2 sequences are SGHRS and YFSETQ. CDR3 sequence (DNA): TGCGCCAGCATCGCGGGCCCATCCCAAGAGACCCAGTACTTC. Amino acids: CASIAGPSQETQYF.

In this sample, this clonotype turned up a few times. The chain employs TRBV11-1 and TRBJ2-2; D is possibly TRBD2 (5 bases). Germline CDR1 reads SGHAT; CDR2 reads FQDESV (reference sequence). V lost 5 bases and J 0 bases, leaving 13 bases between the germline ends. There are 16 residues in the CDR3. CDR3 DNA: TGTGCCAGCAGCCGTCTCCGGGGATCGAACACCGGGGAGCTGTTTTTT. Its translation: CASSRLRGSNTGELFF.

The chain combines TRBV27 with TRBJ2-3; D is tentatively TRBD1 or TRBD2 (7 bases each). CDR1 is MNHEY and CDR2 is SMNVEV in the germline V gene (reference sequence). This CDR3 has 15 residues. The V end was cut by 7 bases, the J end by 4 bases, with 18 bases between. The CDR3 sequence is CASTLDRAGADTQYF. CDR3 DNA: TGTGCCAGCACCCTAGACAGGGCGGGAGCAGATACGCAGTATTTT.

This clonotype was seen at least ten times. V is TRBV6-2 or TRBV6-3 and J is TRBJ1-1; 9 nucleotides agree with TRBD1. The V gene's germline CDR1 is MNHEY and CDR2 SVGEGT. Trimming removed 6 bases from V and 4 bases from J; junction bases left unmatched: 15. The length of the CDR3 is 17 residues. The CDR3 is CASRGTGSKVGGTEAFF. In nucleotides, the CDR3 is TGTGCCAGCAGGGGGACAGGGAGTAAGGTTGGCGGCACTGAAGCTTTCTTT.

In this sample, this clonotype turned up a few times. The chain combines TRBV7-2 with TRBJ2-5, with D tentatively TRBD1 or TRBD2 (6 bases each). Germline CDR1 SGHTA, CDR2 FQGNSA. CDR3 length: 15 amino acids. V was trimmed by 3 bases and J by 1 base, leaving 12 bases between them. The CDR3 sequence: CASSFYREAQETQYF. The CDR3 region has the DNA TGTGCCAGCAGCTTCTACAGGGAGGCCCAAGAGACCCAGTACTTC.

The rearrangement uses TRBV10-3 and TRBJ1-1; weak D call: TRBD1 (5 bases). There are 13 residues in the CDR3. The V and J ends lost 3 bases and 10 bases respectively, with 15 bases between them. The germline CDR1 and CDR2 sequences are ENHRY and SYGVKD. CDR3 nucleotide sequence: TGTGCCATCAGTGATGAGCAGGGTGGTCTAGCTTTCTTT. It specifies CAISDEQGGLAFF.

In its sample, this clonotype was seen many times. The chain uses TRBV5-1 and TRBJ2-7; either TRBD1 or TRBD2 may fit D (5 bases each). CDR3 length: 14 amino acids. Germline CDR1 SGHRS, CDR2 YFSETQ. The V gene lost 3 bases and the J gene lost 3 bases, with 13 bases spanning the gap. Written as DNA, the CDR3 is TGCGCCAGCAGCTCGTCCGGGACCCTCTACGAGCAGTACTTC. This encodes CASSSSGTLYEQYF.

In its sample, this clonotype was seen many times. The chain is built from TRBV20-1 and TRBJ2-5; no definite D call. CDR1 DFQATT and CDR2 SNEGSKA come from the germline V gene (reference sequence). The germline V and J ends were trimmed by 0 bases and 0 bases, with 5 bases remaining between them. The CDR3 consists of 13 residues. The CDR3 is CSARDNYQETQYF. CDR3 DNA sequence: TGCAGTGCTAGAGACAACTACCAAGAGACCCAGTACTTC.

There are many counts of this clonotype. This chain uses TRBV6-5 with TRBJ1-2; no clear D gene. Between the trimmed V and J ends, which lost 7 bases and 4 bases, there was a span of 19 bases. Germline V lookup: CDR1 MNHEY, CDR2 SVGAGI. The CDR3 consists of 15 residues. CDR3 coding DNA: TGTGCCAGCACTCCCGGTGGAGAAGCTTTCTATGGCTACACCTTC. Translation: CASTPGGEAFYGYTF.

The sample holds many counts of this clonotype. V and J are TRBV7-2 and TRBJ2-1; D gene ambiguous. Trimming took 1 base from V and 1 from J, leaving 8 bases between them. CDR3 length equals 15 residues. CDR1 and CDR2 (germline): SGHTA, FQGNSA. The CDR3 reads CASSLGYSSYNEQFF. The CDR3 coding sequence is TGTGCCAGCAGCTTAGGGTACAGTTCCTACAATGAGCAGTTCTTC.

There are many counts of this clonotype. CDR3 sequence: CASSQETIAGGPNEQFF. As DNA, the CDR3 is TGCGCCAGCAGTCAGGAAACCATAGCGGGAGGGCCTAATGAGCAGTTCTTC. This chain joins TRBV4-3 and TRBJ2-1, with TRBD2 identical over 11 bases. Germline V gene data show CDR1 as LGHNA and CDR2 as YSLEER. The CDR3 covers 17 residues. V lost 6 bases, J lost 7 bases, and 14 bases stayed unmatched.

This clonotype has a count of ten or more. This chain links TRBV6-1 with TRBJ1-5; tentatively, D is TRBD1 (6 bases). This CDR3 is 13 amino acids long. V lost 9 bases, J lost 7 bases, and 16 bases lay in between. CDR1 and CDR2 from the germline V gene are MNHNS and SASEGT. The CDR3 region has the DNA TGTGCCAGTTGCCCAGGGGTACGGCAGCCCCAGCATTTT. Protein: CASCPGVRQPQHF.

The chain combines TRBV7-2 with TRBJ2-5; 8 bases map to TRBD2. Germline CDR1 reads SGHTA; CDR2 reads FQGNSA. V lost 5 bases and J lost 5; bases outside the gene matches: 7. The CDR3 totals 14 residues. In DNA form, the CDR3 reads TGTGCCAGCAGCCGCAGGAGCGGGGGTGAGACCCAGTACTTC. The encoded protein is CASSRRSGGETQYF.

This clonotype was recorded at least ten times. The V call is TRBV10-3, the J call TRBJ1-2; 7 nucleotides line up with TRBD1. The CDR3 consists of 13 residues. CDR1 and CDR2 from the germline V gene are ENHRY and SYGVKD. The J segment lost 8 bases and the V segment lost 6 bases, leaving 9 bases of the junction unmatched. CDR3: CAIRPRQGGGYTF. The CDR3 DNA is TGTGCCATCAGGCCTAGACAGGGCGGAGGCTACACCTTC.

This clonotype was seen at least ten times. CDR3 bases: TGCAGCGTCGCCGGGACTAGCCTAGCCGGGGAGCTGTTTTTT. Protein sequence: CSVAGTSLAGELFF. This chain joins TRBV29-1 and TRBJ2-2, with TRBD2 matching 9 bases. V shed 6 bases, J shed 6 bases, and the junction held 8 bases outside the gene matches. CDR3 length equals 14 residues. CDR1 is SQVTM, CDR2 ANQGSEA, per germline.

J is TRBJ1-4 and V is TRBV6-1; a possible D gene is TRBD1 (5 bases). V lost 6 bases and J lost 8, with 16 bases in between. CDR3 length: 14 amino acids. In germline, CDR1 is MNHNS, CDR2 SASEGT. CDR3 nucleotide sequence: TGTGCCAGCAGGCATGGACAAGTTAAAGAAAAACTGTTTTTT. Translation gives CASRHGQVKEKLFF.

The chain couples TRBV6-1 to TRBJ2-7; no definite D call. Per germline, CDR1 MNHNS and CDR2 SASEGT. V lost 3 bases to trimming and J lost 5 bases, with 14 bases between them. The CDR3 consists of 14 residues. Here the CDR3 DNA reads TGTGCCAGCAGTGACCCCCGAAATAAGGACGAGCAGTACTTC. Amino acids: CASSDPRNKDEQYF.

The sample holds many counts of this clonotype. The J gene is TRBJ2-7, the V gene TRBV10-3; 10 bases are a match to TRBD1. This CDR3 comprises 14 residues. In germline, CDR1 is ENHRY, CDR2 SYGVKD. V gave up 7 bases and J gave up 3 bases; unmatched junction bases: 6. Here the CDR3 reads CAIMTDRGNYEQYF. DNA for the CDR3: TGTGCCATCATGACGGACAGGGGGAACTACGAGCAGTACTTC.

The sample holds a few counts of this clonotype. This chain joins TRBV20-1 and TRBJ2-3; 9 bases are shared with TRBD2. There are 17 residues in the CDR3. Germline V gene sequence: CDR1 DFQATT, CDR2 SNEGSKA (reference sequence). V lost 0 bases and J lost 3; bases outside the gene matches: 10. CDR3 DNA sequence: TGCAGTGCTAGAGATCGAGGAGCGGGGGGAAAAACAGATACGCAGTATTTT. Translating it yields CSARDRGAGGKTDTQYF.

The genes are TRBV11-2 and TRBJ2-1, with D uncertain. Germline V gene lookup returns CDR1 SGHAT and CDR2 FQNNGV. The CDR3 has 14 amino acids. V lost 2 bases to trimming and J lost 3 bases, with 8 bases between them. The CDR3 region is CASSLSADYNEQFF. DNA for the CDR3: TGTGCCAGCAGCTTATCGGCAGACTACAATGAGCAGTTCTTC. The full variable domain, in which reference TRBV11-2 and TRBJ2-1 provide the parts outside the CDR3, is EAGVAQSPRYKIIEKRQSVAFWCNPISGHATLYWYQQILGQGPKLLIQFQNNGVVDDSQLPKDRFSAERLKGVDSTLKIQPAKLEDSAVYLCASSLSADYNEQFFGPGTRLTVL.

This clonotype was observed a few times. The rearrangement joins TRBV7-3 to TRBJ1-1; D unresolved. There are 13 residues in the CDR3. The germline CDR1 and CDR2 sequences are SGHTA and FQGTGA. V was trimmed by 5 bases and J by 7 bases, leaving 14 bases between them. Written as DNA, the CDR3 is TGTGCCAGCAGCGACGCACCGGCCAGTGAAGCTTTCTTT. This sequence encodes CASSDAPASEAFF.

This clonotype was picked up a small number of times. The chain recombines TRBV20-1 with TRBJ1-1, with D uncertain. The CDR3 extends over 15 amino acids. V shed 6 bases and J shed 0 bases, with 17 bases lying between them. CDR1 and CDR2 (germline): DFQATT, SNEGSKA (reference sequence). CDR3 sequence (DNA): TGCAGTGCCCAAGGGTTGGCGGCTATGAACACTGAAGCTTTCTTT. The encoded protein is CSAQGLAAMNTEAFF.

Many counts were recorded for this clonotype. The V call is TRBV5-5, the J call TRBJ2-7, with 8 positions matching TRBD2. CDR1 is SGHKS and CDR2 is YYEKEE in the germline V gene (reference sequence). After removal of 3 bases from V and 6 bases from J, the junction contained 8 bases not matched to a gene. CDR3 length: 14 residues. CDR3 in DNA: TGTGCCAGCAGCTCGTCCGGGACTAGAACCGAGCAGTACTTC. Translating gives CASSSSGTRTEQYF.

This clonotype was observed at least ten times. The chain has TRBV29-1 and TRBJ2-1; weak D call: TRBD1 (5 bases). The length of the CDR3 is 11 residues. The germline gives CDR1 SQVTM, CDR2 ANQGSEA. V was shortened by 1 base and J by 10 bases, with 8 bases between the two germline ends. CDR3 coding DNA: TGCAGCGTTGAAGGGTACAGGGAGCAGTTCTTC. Translated, it gives CSVEGYREQFF.

This clonotype was recorded a few times. This chain connects TRBV5-1 to TRBJ1-2; no definite D call. V shed 0 bases and J shed 4 bases, with 13 bases lying between them. The CDR3 runs 15 residues. CDR1 is SGHRS and CDR2 is YFSETQ in the germline V gene. The CDR3 coding sequence is TGCGCCAGCAGCTTGGTCGGCAGGAGTTTCTATGGCTACACCTTC. It encodes CASSLVGRSFYGYTF.